Below are 20 T cell receptor beta chains sequenced from a single sample in a study of cytomegalovirus exposure and HLA in healthy donors. Primers included in the PCR were 60 Vbeta and 13 Jbeta primers. This table comes from immunoSEQ multiplex PCR, and its TCRdb copy is limited to in-frame clones, with some not included. Among roughly 150,000 clones listed, roughly 77% were seen once. The sequenced sample was PBMCs. The receptors here all came from a man aged 18 to 29 in good health and CMV-seropositive.

This CDR3 is CASSLAVMNTEAFF. The CDR3 DNA reads TGTGCCAGCAGCTTGGCAGTAATGAACACTGAAGCTTTCTTT. V gene TRBV5-6 combines with J gene TRBJ1-1; D is ambiguous. Germline CDR1 is SGHDT and CDR2 is YYEEEE. CDR3 length equals 14 residues. V was pared by 0 bases and J by 0 bases, with 6 bases between.

J is TRBJ2-4 and V is TRBV7-9; D might be TRBD1 (7 bases). This CDR3 has 18 residues. Germline values: CDR1 SEHNR, CDR2 FQNEAQ (reference sequence). Trimming shortened V by 4 bases and J by 2 bases, and 21 bases separated the two germline ends. The CDR3 nucleotides are TGTGCCAGCAGCTCCTTCGGGGGACAGAACAGAACCAAAAACATTCAGTACTTC. The encoded protein is CASSSFGGQNRTKNIQYF.

The V and J genes are TRBV10-3 and TRBJ1-1; D might be TRBD1 (5 bases). The CDR3 runs 15 residues. From germline, CDR1 is ENHRY and CDR2 SYGVKD. V shed 0 bases and J shed 4 bases, with 12 bases lying between them. CDR3 nucleotides: TGTGCCATCAGTGAGTCGCAGGGTGGTGGCACTGAAGCTTTCTTT. Protein sequence: CAISESQGGGTEAFF.

The V call is TRBV27, the J call TRBJ2-2; D is undetermined. The CDR3 loop spans 12 amino acids. In germline, CDR1 is MNHEY, CDR2 SMNVEV (reference sequence). Trimming shortened V by 6 bases and J by 3 bases, and 5 bases separated the two germline ends. CDR3 sequence (DNA): TGTGCCAGCAGCGTCCACACCGGGGAGCTGTTTTTT. Translation gives CASSVHTGELFF.

The J gene is TRBJ2-2, the V gene TRBV2; D perhaps matches TRBD1 (5 bases). CDR3 length: 14 amino acids. With 5 bases removed from V and 2 bases from J, the gap between germline ends came to 9 bases. CDR1 and CDR2 from the germline V gene are SNHLY and FYNNEI. CDR3: CASSSDINTGELFF. The CDR3 region has the DNA TGTGCCAGCAGTTCGGACATAAACACCGGGGAGCTGTTTTTT.

The J gene is TRBJ1-2, the V gene TRBV27; 9 positions agree with TRBD1. The CDR3 is made up of 14 amino acids. Trimming took 5 bases from V and 6 from J; bases not matched to a gene: 7. The germline V gene encodes CDR1 MNHEY and CDR2 SMNVEV (reference sequence). As DNA, the CDR3 is TGTGCCAGCAGTCCCCGGGACAGGGTTAATGGCTACACCTTC. It is translated as CASSPRDRVNGYTF.

The chain links TRBV14 to TRBJ2-2, with TRBD2 matching over 9 bases. Trimming took 0 bases from V and 5 from J; bases not matched to a gene: 7. The CDR3 length is 17 residues. Per germline, CDR1 SGHDN and CDR2 FVKESK. The CDR3 protein is CASSQDWREGLTGELFF. The DNA of the CDR3 is TGTGCCAGCAGCCAAGATTGGCGGGAGGGTCTGACCGGGGAGCTGTTTTTT.

The chain links TRBV15 to TRBJ2-5; 13 nucleotides match TRBD2. The CDR3 is made up of 20 amino acids. V dropped 3 bases and J dropped 5; count of bases not matched to a gene: 18. The germline V gene has CDR1 LNHNV and CDR2 YYDKDF (reference sequence). This chain's CDR3 is CATSSYGTSGMRGVWETQYF. Here the CDR3 DNA reads TGTGCCACCAGCAGCTACGGGACTAGCGGGATGCGGGGAGTATGGGAGACCCAGTACTTC.

The rearrangement joins TRBV2 to TRBJ2-1; 9 positions match TRBD2. The V and J ends lost 1 base and 7 bases, in that order; junction bases with no gene match: 2. Germline CDR1 SNHLY, CDR2 FYNNEI. The CDR3 spans 14 residues. The CDR3 spells CASSEGREGNEQFF. In nucleotides, the CDR3 is TGTGCCAGCAGTGAAGGGCGGGAGGGGAATGAGCAGTTCTTC.

This chain joins TRBV9 and TRBJ2-6, with a possible D match to TRBD1 (5 bases). V was pared by 1 base and J by 1 base, with 12 bases between. Germline CDR1 reads SGDLS; CDR2 reads YYNGEE. The CDR3 consists of 17 residues. CDR3 amino acids: CASSVSPGKSGANVLTF. The CDR3 DNA is TGTGCCAGCAGCGTATCTCCAGGGAAGTCTGGGGCCAACGTCCTGACTTTC.

This chain joins TRBV11-3 and TRBJ2-5; TRBD1 might be the D (5 bases). Germline V gene sequence: CDR1 SGHNT, CDR2 YENEEA. The CDR3 consists of 13 residues. V dropped 2 bases and J dropped 4 bases, with 8 bases sitting between them. CDR3 protein: CASSLYQGETQYF. In DNA form, the CDR3 reads TGTGCCAGCAGCTTATACCAGGGAGAGACCCAGTACTTC.

The rearrangement links TRBV4-2 to TRBJ1-1, with TRBD1 identical over 12 bases. V dropped 7 bases and J dropped 0; count of bases not matched to a gene: 12. The CDR3 is made up of 18 amino acids. Per the germline V gene, CDR1 is LGHNA and CDR2 is YNFKEQ. The CDR3 sequence: CASTHLGTGGGMNTEAFF. The CDR3 nucleotides read TGTGCCAGCACCCATCTCGGGACAGGGGGCGGGATGAACACTGAAGCTTTCTTT.

The V call is TRBV28, the J call TRBJ1-1; TRBD1 might be the D (5 bases). V was shortened by 3 bases and J by 7 bases, with 12 bases between the two germline ends. The CDR3 is made up of 13 amino acids. In germline, CDR1 is MDHEN, CDR2 SYDVKM. CDR3 nucleotide sequence: TGTGCCAGCAGTTTCGGGGGACGGGTTGAAGCTTTCTTT. Its protein product is CASSFGGRVEAFF.

This clone was detected a few times. The gene calls are TRBV6-6 and TRBJ2-5; TRBD2 is a possible D gene (6 bases). Trimming cost V 6 bases and J 3 bases, with 11 bases left between them. The V gene's germline CDR1 is MNHNY and CDR2 SVGAGI (reference sequence). The CDR3 totals 13 residues. This CDR3 is CASRYGGEETQYF. DNA of the CDR3: TGTGCCAGCAGATACGGAGGGGAAGAGACCCAGTACTTC.

The chain couples TRBV5-1 to TRBJ2-7, with D perhaps TRBD2 (5 bases). Per germline, CDR1 SGHRS and CDR2 YFSETQ. The length of the CDR3 is 13 residues. Trimming left V 1 base short and J 5 bases short, with 10 bases between. CDR3 in DNA: TGCGCCAGCAGCTTGCTTGCGGGCCACGAGCAGTACTTC. Encoded protein: CASSLLAGHEQYF.

The CDR3 nucleotides are TGCGCCAGCAGTCTCGAGGTTAATTCACCCCTCCACTTT. Residues: CASSLEVNSPLHF. The rearrangement joins TRBV5-1 to TRBJ1-6; D gene ambiguous. V was pared by 5 bases and J by 6 bases, with 9 bases between. There are 13 residues in the CDR3. Germline CDR1 SGHRS, CDR2 YFSETQ.

The chain recombines TRBV28 with TRBJ2-1; TRBD1 aligns across 8 bases. Losses at the gene ends were 6 bases for V and 10 bases for J; bases not matched to a gene: 8. From germline, CDR1 is MDHEN and CDR2 SYDVKM. The CDR3 runs 13 residues. CDR3 loop: CASSTIYRGEQFF. For the CDR3, the DNA is TGTGCCAGCAGCACAATTTACAGGGGGGAGCAGTTCTTC.

In nucleotides, the CDR3 is TGTGCCAGCAGCCCATTCGGCAGACTAAGCTCTGGGGCCAACGTCCTGACTTTC. The encoded protein is CASSPFGRLSSGANVLTF. The V and J genes are TRBV14 and TRBJ2-6; weak D call: TRBD2 (5 bases). Germline V gene data show CDR1 as SGHDN and CDR2 as FVKESK. V was cut by 4 bases and J by 0 bases, with 16 bases left in between. The CDR3 runs to 18 residues.

V is TRBV30 and J is TRBJ2-6; D is unresolved. Looked up from germline, CDR1 is GTSNPN and CDR2 is SVGIG (reference sequence). Trimming took 2 bases from V and 0 from J, leaving 14 bases between them. The CDR3 loop spans 17 amino acids. The CDR3 loop is CAWSPKTVLSGANVLTF. The CDR3 coding sequence is TGTGCCTGGAGTCCTAAAACAGTTCTCTCTGGGGCCAACGTCCTGACTTTC.

CDR3 sequence reads: CAIPGTAANTGELFF. For the CDR3, the DNA is TGTGCCATCCCAGGGACAGCAGCGAACACCGGGGAGCTGTTTTTT. The chain recombines TRBV6-1 with TRBJ2-2, with 7 bases matching TRBD1. V shed 10 bases, J shed 0 bases, and the junction held 8 bases outside the gene matches. Germline V lookup: CDR1 MNHNS, CDR2 SASEGT. This CDR3 region has 15 residues.